This T cell receptor beta chain originates from a study of blood T cells in healthy people across ages. Study-level findings and limits: Naive T cell percentage showed a strong correlation with the diversity of TCR beta.

Alongside a J-beta primer mix, a sample-barcoded 5' primer served in a second PCR lasting about 7 to 12 cycles. TCRdb reprocessed the 5' RACE reads via MiXCR and lists one record per CDR3 protein. The sample has about 930,000 distinct CDR3 sequences, roughly 28% seen once. The CDR3 consists of 14 residues. V was trimmed by 0 bases and J by 3 bases, leaving 8 bases between them. CDR1 is MNHNY, CDR2 SVGAGI, per germline (reference sequence). The people who gave samples were healthy Caucasians from Russia, aged roughly 6 to 100. Worth noting for this clonotype: Antigen: not known.

These sequences were also reported in another study, on T cells of mothers and their children.

This sequence was found in a woman between 40 and 50 years old in good health. The specimen was blood. The rearrangement links TRBV6-6 to TRBJ1-2; the D is unclear. CDR3 in DNA: TGTGCCAGCAGTTACTCGGAGCGTGACTATGGCTACACCTTC. The encoded protein is CASSYSERDYGYTF.